A single sample is the source of the 11 T cell receptor beta chains below, sequenced in a study of regulatory T cells in long-lasting Graves disease. The time point denotes: persistent/refractory GD, antithyroid drugs over 5 years with positive TRAb. TCR sequences were obtained from RNA taken from PBMCs. Arm-PCR with iRepertoire HTBI primers amplified the CDR3 regions for these TCR beta libraries. TCRdb processed the multiplex PCR reads anew with MiXCR; each CDR3 protein has one entry. The sample consists of a few hundred thousand distinct CDR3 sequences, about 20% of them appearing once. Sequenced here: peripheral blood mononuclear cells (PBMCs), sampled when the disease was refractory, from a patient treated with antithyroid drugs. Receptor source: a female donor with Graves disease.

This clonotype was recorded at least ten times. The V and J genes are TRBV2 and TRBJ2-5; 7 nucleotides align to TRBD1. This CDR3 is 12 amino acids long. Germline CDR1 is SNHLY and CDR2 is FYNNEI. V lost 8 bases, J lost 5 bases, and 5 bases stayed unmatched. CDR3 sequence (DNA): TGTGCCAGCCACAGGGGCGAGGAGACCCAGTACTTC. It codes for CASHRGEETQYF.

The chain has TRBV20-1 and TRBJ2-1; 14 bases are shared with TRBD2. Looked up from germline, CDR1 is DFQATT and CDR2 is SNEGSKA (reference sequence). V lost 5 bases to trimming and J lost 8 bases; unmatched junction nucleotides: 8. The CDR3 consists of 15 residues. CDR3 coding DNA: TGCAGTGCTGCTCCGGGGACTAGCGGGAGCGATGAGCAGTTCTTC. Amino acid sequence: CSAAPGTSGSDEQFF.

Notes on this clonotype: Possible read error: a much larger clone is one base away. The genes are TRBV12-3 or TRBV12-4 and TRBJ1-1; no clear D. The length of the CDR3 is 13 residues. The CDR3 reads CASTSTENTEASF. The CDR3 nucleotides read TGTGCCAGCACCTCCACAGAGAACACTGAAGCTTCCTTT.

This clonotype was found many times. A read error may produce the germline difference seen at one junction end. The rearrangement uses TRBV2 and TRBJ1-1; D not resolved. The CDR3 has 12 amino acids. Germline loops: CDR1 SNHLY, CDR2 FYNNEI. CDR3: CASLVGNAEAFF. DNA of the CDR3: TGTGCCAGCCTTGTGGGGAACGCTGAAGCTTTCTTT.

The chain combines TRBV5-6 with TRBJ1-2; maybe TRBD1 (5 bases). Trimming pared 4 bases from V and 5 bases from J, leaving 18 bases between. The germline gives CDR1 SGHDT, CDR2 YYEEEE. The CDR3 extends over 15 amino acids. CDR3 in DNA: TGTGCCAGCAGCCTTGGGCAGGGAGAAATTTATGGCTACACCTTC. It yields the protein CASSLGQGEIYGYTF. Complete variable domain (other parts from reference TRBV5-6 and TRBJ1-2): DAGVTQSPTHLIKTRGQQVTLRCSPKSGHDTVSWYQQALGQGPQFIFQYYEEEERQRGNFPDRFSGHQFPNYSSELNVNALLLGDSALYLCASSLGQGEIYGYTFGSGTRLTVV.

Of note for this clonotype: This likely traces to a read error, being one base from a far larger clone. Lacking the conserved final phenylalanine or tryptophan, this CDR3 likely reflects a read error. This rearrangement joins TRBV14 to TRBJ2-7, with D uncertain. The CDR3 spans 12 residues. The V gene lost 0 bases and the J gene lost 4 bases, with 4 bases spanning the gap. Germline V gene data show CDR1 as SGHDN and CDR2 as FVKESK. The CDR3 spells CASSQDGYEQYL. DNA of the CDR3: TGTGCCAGCAGCCAAGACGGGTACGAGCAGTACCTC.

This clonotype was counted at least ten times. The chain uses TRBV2 and TRBJ1-1; no definite D call. V was cut by 4 bases and J by 9 bases, with 12 bases left in between. The germline CDR1 and CDR2 sequences are SNHLY and FYNNEI. There are 12 residues in the CDR3. CDR3 region: CASSAFNGKAFF. CDR3 sequence (DNA): TGTGCCAGCAGTGCATTTAACGGGAAAGCTTTCTTT.

With respect to this clonotype: Since a much larger clone is just one base distant, this may be a read error. Since no conserved phenylalanine or tryptophan closes the CDR3, a read error is the likely cause. The rearrangement links TRBV7-9 to TRBJ2-7; D uncertain. Trimming removed 1 base at V and 0 bases at J, with 10 bases between. Germline CDR1 is SEHNR and CDR2 is FQNEAQ (reference sequence). The CDR3 is 15 residues long. CDR3 bases: TGTGCCAGCAGCTTAGTAGGCGGAAGCTCCTACGAGCAGTACTCC. This encodes CASSLVGGSSYEQYS.

This clonotype was recorded a few times. The J gene is TRBJ1-4, the V gene TRBV4-3; TRBD1 agrees at 10 bases. This CDR3 has 15 residues. The trim removed 5 bases at V and 7 bases at J, leaving 7 bases unmatched. The germline V gene encodes CDR1 LGHNA and CDR2 YSLEER. The CDR3, as DNA: TGCGCCAGCAGCGAACCGGGACAGGGGCGTGAAAAACTGTTTTTT. Residues: CASSEPGQGREKLFF.

In the case of this clonotype: An end of the junction does not agree with germline; a read error may underlie this. The chain uses TRBV7-2 and TRBJ2-1; tentatively, D is TRBD2 (6 bases). CDR3 length: 13 amino acids. CDR1 and CDR2 (germline): SGHTA, FQGNSA. Here the CDR3 DNA reads TGTGCCAGCAGTTTAGGAACCGGGAGTGAGCAGTTCTTC. The encoded protein is CASSLGTGSEQFF.

The chain uses TRBV20-1 and TRBJ2-7; 9 nucleotides agree with TRBD1. V shed 8 bases and J 5 bases; nucleotides not matched to a gene: 10. Germline CDR1 is DFQATT and CDR2 is SNEGSKA (reference sequence). This CDR3 has 13 residues. The CDR3 bases are TGCAGTTCTGAACAGGGGGCTAGCAACGAGCAGTACTTC. Translating gives CSSEQGASNEQYF.